These 10 T cell receptor beta chains share one sample of origin, sequenced in a study of Ad26.COV2.S vaccination and SARS-CoV-2 variants. Indicated treatment: roughly 19 received Ad26.COV2.S at low or high dose, single or two shots; 5 received placebo; per-sample allocation not given. Specimens were obtained on day 63 following the first vaccine or placebo injection. Clones were read by immunoSEQ multiplex PCR, and TCRdb kept only the in-frame ones, dropping some. The sample consists of about 680,000 clones, around 92% of them appearing once. This material consisted of peripheral blood, taken in a trial of Ad26.COV2.S vaccine versus placebo. Every receptor here comes from a person aged 18-65 years who received the Ad26.COV2.S COVID-19 vaccine or a placebo.

The chain is built from TRBV3-1 (or the pseudogene TRBV3-2) and TRBJ2-3, with TRBD1 matching over 7 bases. Germline V gene sequence: CDR1 LGHDT, CDR2 YNNKEL (reference sequence). The junction had 3 bases not matched to a gene; V was cut back by 4 bases and J by 5 bases. The CDR3 is made up of 13 amino acids. The CDR3 loop reads CASSPDRVDTQYF. The DNA for the CDR3 is TGTGCCAGCAGCCCCGACAGGGTAGATACGCAGTATTTT.

V gene TRBV12-3 or TRBV12-4 combines with J gene TRBJ2-5; D gene unclear. The CDR3 contains 13 residues. Trimming took 6 bases from V and 1 from J, leaving 9 bases between them. In nucleotides, the CDR3 is TGTGCCAGCAGACGCCGAATCCAAGAGACCCAGTACTTC. Translated: CASRRRIQETQYF.

The chain links TRBV10-3 to TRBJ2-5; 16 nucleotides align to TRBD2. Germline V lookup: CDR1 ENHRY, CDR2 SYGVKD. CDR3 length: 19 residues. Trimming cost V 2 bases and J 4 bases; bases outside gene matches: 10. The CDR3 nucleotides are TGTGCCATCAGTGAGCGTACCCCGGGACTAGCGGGGGGGCGAGAGACCCAGTACTTC. Residues: CAISERTPGLAGGRETQYF.

The V call is TRBV30, the J call TRBJ2-7; D is unclear. There are 13 residues in the CDR3. The germline V gene encodes CDR1 GTSNPN and CDR2 SVGIG (reference sequence). V lost 3 bases and J lost 2, with 11 bases in between. CDR3 amino acids: CAWSPTVTYEQYF. In nucleotides, the CDR3 is TGTGCCTGGAGCCCCACTGTAACCTACGAGCAGTACTTC.

This clone was detected once. The rearrangement links TRBV30 to TRBJ1-5; D possibly corresponds to TRBD1 (6 bases). V shed 5 bases and J shed 7 bases, with 18 bases lying between them. The CDR3 is 14 amino acids. Per the germline V gene, CDR1 is GTSNPN and CDR2 is SVGIG (reference sequence). CDR3 sequence reads: CAWEGGGADQPQHF. The CDR3 coding sequence is TGTGCCTGGGAAGGGGGGGGCGCGGACCAGCCCCAGCATTTT. The complete variable domain, with remaining parts taken from reference TRBV30 and TRBJ1-5, reads SQTIHQWPATLVQPVGSPLSLECTVEGTSNPNLYWYRQAAGRGLQLLFYSVGIGQISSEVPQNLSASRPQDRQFILSSKKLLLSDSGFYLCAWEGGGADQPQHFGDGTRLSIL.

The chain employs TRBV27 and TRBJ2-3; no clear D gene. The length of the CDR3 is 13 residues. In germline, CDR1 is MNHEY, CDR2 SMNVEV (reference sequence). V lost 10 bases and J 4 bases, leaving 15 bases between the germline ends. DNA of the CDR3: TGTGCCACCCACGCCTCGGGCGCAGATACGCAGTATTTT. Residues: CATHASGADTQYF.

This clone has only one observation. One end of the junction fails to match germline, which may point to a read error. The same CDR3 can be traced to other DNA sequences in this sample. This chain uses TRBV7-9 with TRBJ1-6, with 7 bases lining up with TRBD1. This CDR3 spans 14 amino acids. Germline-derived CDR1 and CDR2 are SEHNR and FQNEAQ (reference sequence). CDR3 residues: CASRVTGTDSPLHF. CDR3 in DNA: TGTGCCAGCAGAGTGACAGGGACGGATTCGCCCCTCCACTTT.

The CDR3, as DNA: TGTGCCACGGGAGGGCCGAATGAGCAGTTCTTC. Protein product: CATGGPNEQFF. The rearrangement links TRBV12-3 or TRBV12-4 to TRBJ2-1; 8 bases match TRBD2. V was clipped by 10 bases and J by 7 bases; unmatched bases: 3. The CDR3 length is 11 residues.

The chain couples TRBV5-1 to TRBJ2-3, with unresolved D. Trimming cost V 6 bases and J 0 bases, with 17 bases left between them. CDR3 size: 16 residues. CDR1 is SGHRS and CDR2 is YFSETQ in the germline V gene. CDR3 loop: CASTNEGLTSTDTQYF. The CDR3 DNA follows: TGCGCCAGCACGAATGAAGGGTTGACTAGCACAGATACGCAGTATTTT.

The chain links TRBV3-1 (or the pseudogene TRBV3-2) to TRBJ1-4, with TRBD1 as a possible D gene (5 bases). CDR3 length: 17 amino acids. V was pared by 2 bases and J by 0 bases, with 13 bases between. The germline V gene has CDR1 LGHDT and CDR2 YNNKEL (reference sequence). The CDR3 DNA sequence: TGTGCCAGCAGCCAACTCCCCAGACAGACAACTAATGAAAAACTGTTTTTT. The encoded protein is CASSQLPRQTTNEKLFF.